There are a few counts of the clone carrying this T cell receptor (beta chain). These data originate in a study of patients and donors after allogeneic stem cell transplantation. With 4 bases removed from V and 0 bases from J, the gap between germline ends came to 18 bases. The CDR3 is made up of 17 amino acids. CDR1 is LGHNA and CDR2 is YNFKEQ in the germline V gene. TCRdb recomputed calls from the RT-PCR reads with MiXCR, one row per CDR3 protein. The sample records about 960,000 distinct CDR3 sequences, about a sixth being singletons. This chain joins TRBV4-2 and TRBJ1-1, with D possibly matching TRBD1 (5 bases). The clonotype was recovered from a human donor who was either an allogeneic HSCT recipient or a stem cell or donor lymphocyte infusion donor (not recorded which). It is not recorded whose cells these are; they may come from a transplant donor. Specimen: blood, either unsorted or a sorted T cell fraction (not recorded which). CDR3 bases: TGTGCCAGCAGCCGTTATCAGGGTGAGGGAATGAACACTGAAGCTTTCTTT. Protein product: CASSRYQGEGMNTEAFF.